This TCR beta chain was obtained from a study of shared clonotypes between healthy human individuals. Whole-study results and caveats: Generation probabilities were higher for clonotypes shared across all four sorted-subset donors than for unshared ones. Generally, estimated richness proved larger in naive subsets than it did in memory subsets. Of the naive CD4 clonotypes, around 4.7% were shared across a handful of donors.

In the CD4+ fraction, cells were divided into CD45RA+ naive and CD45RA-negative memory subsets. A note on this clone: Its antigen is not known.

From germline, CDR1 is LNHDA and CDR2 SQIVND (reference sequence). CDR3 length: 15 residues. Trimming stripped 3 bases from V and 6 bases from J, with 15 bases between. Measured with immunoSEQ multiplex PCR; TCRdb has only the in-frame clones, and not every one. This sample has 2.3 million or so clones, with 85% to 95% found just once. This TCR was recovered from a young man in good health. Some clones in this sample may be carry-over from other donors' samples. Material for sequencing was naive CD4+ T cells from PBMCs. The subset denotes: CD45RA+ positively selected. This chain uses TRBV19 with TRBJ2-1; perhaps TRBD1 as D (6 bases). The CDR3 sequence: CASSMGAGAVNEQFF. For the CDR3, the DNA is TGTGCCAGTAGTATGGGGGCAGGGGCCGTCAATGAGCAGTTCTTC.